Presented here are 16 T cell receptor beta chains from one specimen sequenced in a study of a mutant IDH1 vaccine in newly diagnosed glioma. Antigens for these TCRs are unknown. The time point was: week 23, last vaccination. Topical imiquimod accompanied each vaccine dose, which consisted of 300 ug of mutant IDH1 20-mer peptide. The repertoire was sequenced with immunoSEQ multiplex PCR; TCRdb's copy has only in-frame clones and lacks some. The sample lists 35,000 to 50,000 clones, roughly 83% occurring once. Here the sequenced sample was PBMCs, taken from a glioma patient whose treatment included an IDH1 peptide vaccine. These receptor sequences come from a woman between 18 and 29 years old with glioma. Some clones in this sample may be carry-over from other donors' samples.

The J gene is TRBJ1-2, the V gene TRBV25-1, with 8 bases aligning to TRBD1. Losses at the gene ends were 5 bases for V and 4 bases for J; bases not matched to a gene: 9. From germline, CDR1 is MGHDK and CDR2 SYGVNS. This CDR3 is 15 amino acids long. As DNA, the CDR3 is TGTGCCAGCAGTAGGACAGGGACGTCGATCTATGGCTACACCTTC. Translating it yields CASSRTGTSIYGYTF.

This clone was counted a single time. The chain is built from TRBV5-5 and TRBJ1-2; D perhaps matches TRBD1 (5 bases). The CDR3 totals 15 residues. Between the trimmed V and J ends, which lost 4 bases and 8 bases, there was a span of 21 bases. Germline V gives CDR1 SGHKS, CDR2 YYEKEE (reference sequence). The CDR3 is CASSLGQGLLWGYTF. CDR3 in DNA: TGTGCCAGCAGCCTGGGGCAGGGCCTATTATGGGGCTACACCTTC.

V is TRBV9 and J is TRBJ1-1; D is possibly TRBD1 (6 bases). From germline, CDR1 is SGDLS and CDR2 YYNGEE. The CDR3 is 13 residues long. The V and J ends lost 3 bases and 4 bases respectively, with 10 bases between them. The CDR3, as DNA: TGTGCCAGCAGCGATAGGGGGAGCACTGAAGCTTTCTTT. It specifies CASSDRGSTEAFF.

The rearrangement links TRBV5-1 to TRBJ2-1, with 13 bases identical to TRBD2. The V gene end was trimmed by 2 bases and the J gene end by 0 bases; junction bases not matched to a gene: 20. CDR1 is SGHRS and CDR2 is YFSETQ in the germline V gene. This CDR3 contains 23 residues. CDR3 coding DNA: TGCGCCAGCAGCTTTACGACTAGCGGGAGGTCCGGGGGCCTCCCCAGCTCCTACAATGAGCAGTTCTTC. The encoded protein is CASSFTTSGRSGGLPSSYNEQFF.

This clone has a handful of counts. CDR3 sequence (DNA): TGTGCCAGTAGTACGGGACAGGGCTACACTGAAGCTTTCTTT. Its protein product is CASSTGQGYTEAFF. This chain uses TRBV19 with TRBJ1-1; the match to TRBD1 covers 9 bases. The V gene end was trimmed by 4 bases and the J gene end by 3 bases; junction bases not matched to a gene: 3. The germline V gene has CDR1 LNHDA and CDR2 SQIVND (reference sequence). The CDR3 sequence is 14 residues long.

The CDR3, as DNA: TGTGCCAGTAGTATCGGAGGGCTTATGGGCTCCTACGAGCAGTACTTC. Translated, it gives CASSIGGLMGSYEQYF. The V gene is TRBV19, the J gene TRBJ2-7; perhaps TRBD2 as D (6 bases). The germline CDR1 and CDR2 sequences are LNHDA and SQIVND (reference sequence). This CDR3 contains 16 residues. With 3 bases removed from V and 0 bases from J, the gap between germline ends came to 15 bases.

This clone was observed a few times. The chain combines TRBV9 with TRBJ1-2, with D tentatively TRBD1 (5 bases). The germline CDR1 and CDR2 sequences are SGDLS and YYNGEE. The CDR3 length is 13 residues. V shed 0 bases and J shed 6 bases, with 9 bases lying between them. The CDR3 region has the DNA TGTGCCAGCAGCGTAGCCTGGGGGGATGGCTACACCTTC. This gives the protein CASSVAWGDGYTF.

J is TRBJ2-2 and V is TRBV4-2, with D possibly matching TRBD1 (5 bases). Germline V CDR1 and CDR2: LGHNA, YNFKEQ. V lost 0 bases and J lost 8, with 13 bases in between. The CDR3 is 15 amino acids. As DNA, the CDR3 is TGTGCCAGCAGCCAAGAAGGGGTATGGGCGGGGGAGCTGTTTTTT. Translated: CASSQEGVWAGELFF.

This rearrangement joins TRBV6-1 to TRBJ2-3; either TRBD1 or TRBD2 may supply D (5 bases each). V dropped 8 bases and J dropped 9 bases, with 12 bases sitting between them. CDR3 length: 11 amino acids. The germline V gene encodes CDR1 MNHNS and CDR2 SASEGT. This CDR3 is CASDRGTTQYF. The CDR3 region has the DNA TGTGCCAGCGACCGGGGCACCACGCAGTATTTT.

The chain links TRBV9 to TRBJ1-3; D ambiguous. Per the germline V gene, CDR1 is SGDLS and CDR2 is YYNGEE. This CDR3 has 14 amino acids. V was shortened by 4 bases and J by 0 bases, with 8 bases between the two germline ends. The CDR3 is CASSRFGSGNTIYF. The CDR3 DNA is TGTGCCAGCAGCCGCTTTGGCTCTGGAAACACCATATATTTT.

This chain connects TRBV6-6 to TRBJ2-1, with D perhaps matching TRBD2 (5 bases). Per germline, CDR1 MNHNY and CDR2 SVGAGI (reference sequence). This CDR3 is built from 14 residues. Trimming left V 0 bases short and J 8 bases short, with 11 bases between. The CDR3 sequence: CASSYSVAGDEQFF. As DNA, the CDR3 is TGTGCCAGCAGTTACTCTGTAGCCGGGGATGAGCAGTTCTTC.

This clone has only a few counts. The chain is built from TRBV2 and TRBJ1-1; D remains ambiguous. The CDR3 is 16 residues long. V lost 0 bases and J lost 0, with 11 bases in between. Germline CDR1 and CDR2: SNHLY and FYNNEI. In nucleotides, the CDR3 is TGTGCCAGCAGTGAAGCGGGCCCAGAGATGAACACTGAAGCTTTCTTT. Its protein is CASSEAGPEMNTEAFF. The entire variable domain, with the rest obtained from reference TRBV2 and TRBJ1-1, is as follows: EPEVTQTPSHQVTQMGQEVILRCVPISNHLYFYWYRQILGQKVEFLVSFYNNEISEKSEIFDDQFSVERPDGSNFTLKIRSTKLEDSAMYFCASSEAGPEMNTEAFFGQGTRLTVV.

As to this clone: One junction end disagrees with the germline gene, perhaps due to a read error. V is TRBV6-5 and J is TRBJ1-1; D not resolved. This CDR3 region has 14 residues. The germline V gene has CDR1 MNHEY and CDR2 SVGAGI. CDR3 in amino acids: CASTQAGVNAEAFF. The CDR3 nucleotides are TGTGCCAGCACCCAAGCTGGGGTGAACGCTGAAGCTTTCTTT.

The J gene is TRBJ1-2, the V gene TRBV4-2, with 10 bases lining up with TRBD1. CDR1 is LGHNA and CDR2 is YNFKEQ in the germline V gene. V lost 4 bases, J lost 4 bases, and 3 bases stayed unmatched. This CDR3 contains 14 residues. CDR3: CASSRDRGLYGYTF. CDR3 DNA: TGTGCCAGCAGCCGGGACAGGGGACTCTATGGCTACACCTTC.

This rearrangement joins TRBV4-2 to TRBJ1-5; D not certain. The ends were cut back, 0 bases at V and 1 base at J, with 10 bases in the middle. From germline, CDR1 is LGHNA and CDR2 YNFKEQ. The CDR3 totals 16 residues. Written as DNA, the CDR3 is TGTGCCAGCAGCCAAGAGAGCGGACTGAGCAATCAGCCCCAGCATTTT. It is translated as CASSQESGLSNQPQHF.

This clone has more than one count but fewer than ten. V is TRBV6-5 and J is TRBJ1-5, with 8 bases identical to TRBD1. The CDR3 is 15 residues long. CDR1 is MNHEY and CDR2 is SVGAGI in the germline V gene. The junction had 5 bases not matched to a gene; V was cut back by 5 bases and J by 2 bases. CDR3 protein: CASSRQGSGNQPQHF. As DNA, the CDR3 is TGTGCCAGCAGTCGACAGGGGTCGGGCAATCAGCCCCAGCATTTT.